Presented here are 4 T cell receptor beta chains from one specimen sequenced in a study of blood T cell repertoires in COVID-19. Produced via immunoSEQ multiplex PCR; TCRdb's table is partial and in-frame only. The sample yields about 140,000 clones, around 88% seen once. The sample taken for sequencing was peripheral blood. The receptors come from a woman aged 55-69 years with acute or convalescent COVID-19.

The gene calls are TRBV6-5 and TRBJ1-6; D call uncertain. With 7 bases removed from V and 3 bases from J, the gap between germline ends came to 10 bases. Germline CDR1 MNHEY, CDR2 SVGAGI. The CDR3 runs to 14 residues. The chain's CDR3 is CASKIGYYNSPLHF. The DNA of the CDR3 is TGTGCCAGCAAAATCGGTTACTATAATTCACCCCTCCACTTT.

In DNA, the CDR3 is TGTGCCAGCAGCTTAGACCTCAGTGCAACTAATGAAAAACTGTTTTTT. Amino acid sequence: CASSLDLSATNEKLFF. The chain joins TRBV7-8 to TRBJ1-4; D gene uncertain. In germline, CDR1 is SGHVS, CDR2 FQNEAQ. V lost 1 base and J lost 0, with 9 bases in between. The CDR3 is 16 amino acids.

This chain's CDR3 is CASSQEDRVSFSSGYTF. CDR3 bases: TGCGCCAGCAGCCAGGAAGACAGGGTATCATTTAGTAGTGGCTACACCTTC. The rearrangement joins TRBV4-1 to TRBJ1-2; 7 nucleotides agree with TRBD1. The CDR3 has 17 residues. The trim removed 3 bases at V and 7 bases at J, leaving 17 bases unmatched. Germline V lookup: CDR1 MGHRA, CDR2 YSYEKL.

In DNA, the CDR3 is TGTGCCAGCAGCCCGTCGGGACTAGCGGGCCAAGAGACCCAGTACTTC. Protein: CASSPSGLAGQETQYF. The chain links TRBV5-4 to TRBJ2-5; TRBD2 agrees at 12 bases. The trim removed 4 bases at V and 1 base at J, leaving 5 bases unmatched. The germline CDR1 and CDR2 sequences are SGHNT and YYREEE (reference sequence). The CDR3 is 16 residues long.